What follows are 15 T cell receptor beta chains derived from one specimen sequenced in a study of blood T cell repertoires in COVID-19. Assay: immunoSEQ multiplex PCR; the TCRdb copy retains only in-frame clones and omits some. The sample contains over 90,000 clones, roughly 87% of which appear only once. The source material was peripheral blood. The receptors were gathered from a woman aged 45 to 65 with COVID-19, enrolled during active disease.

The chain combines TRBV7-2 with TRBJ1-2, with 7 bases matching TRBD1. Per the germline V gene, CDR1 is SGHTA and CDR2 is FQGNSA. The ends lost 5 bases at V and 7 bases at J; junction bases unmatched: 7. The CDR3 totals 13 residues. Written as DNA, the CDR3 is TGTGCCAGCAGCAAACAGGGGAGATCTGGCTACACCTTC. Translating it yields CASSKQGRSGYTF.

The chain has TRBV3-1 (or the pseudogene TRBV3-2) and TRBJ2-7; D is possibly TRBD2 (6 bases). The V gene's germline CDR1 is LGHDT and CDR2 YNNKEL (reference sequence). V shed 4 bases and J shed 0 bases, with 10 bases lying between them. This CDR3 region has 14 residues. The CDR3 region has the DNA TGTGCCAGCAGCCGTCGGGGGTCCTCCTACGAGCAGTACTTC. It is translated as CASSRRGSSYEQYF.

This chain's CDR3 is CASSRIGAISSTDTQYF. CDR3 coding DNA: TGTGCCAGCAGCCGGATAGGGGCGATCTCTAGCACAGATACGCAGTATTTT. This rearrangement joins TRBV7-2 to TRBJ2-3; D possibly corresponds to TRBD1 (5 bases). Trimming cost V 5 bases and J 0 bases, with 18 bases left between them. The CDR3 covers 17 residues. The germline V gene has CDR1 SGHTA and CDR2 FQGNSA.

The chain is built from TRBV18 and TRBJ1-1; D gene uncertain. V lost 4 bases, J lost 4 bases, and 7 bases lay in between. The germline gives CDR1 KGHSH, CDR2 LQKENI. The CDR3 runs to 12 residues. CDR3 nucleotides: TGTGCCAGCTCACTCATCCCCACTGAAGCTTTCTTT. The encoded protein is CASSLIPTEAFF.

The chain employs TRBV5-4 and TRBJ2-2; 8 bases are a match to TRBD2. The germline V gene has CDR1 SGHNT and CDR2 YYREEE (reference sequence). The CDR3 is 14 residues long. V shed 0 bases, J shed 6 bases, and the junction held 1 base outside the gene matches. The CDR3 sequence: CASSLELAAGELFF. CDR3 in DNA: TGTGCCAGCAGCTTGGAACTAGCGGCCGGGGAGCTGTTTTTT.

The chain uses TRBV10-2 and TRBJ2-7; 13 nucleotides line up with TRBD2. The CDR3 sequence is 21 residues long. Losses at the gene ends were 6 bases for V and 3 bases for J; bases not matched to a gene: 23. From germline, CDR1 is WSHSY and CDR2 SAAADI. CDR3 in DNA: TGCGCCAGCAGCCCGGGTGGTAACCGTCCCGGGACTAGCGGGGCTTTCTACGAGCAGTACTTC. As protein: CASSPGGNRPGTSGAFYEQYF.

The chain carries TRBV9 and TRBJ2-3, with D possibly being TRBD2 (5 bases). The germline V gene has CDR1 SGDLS and CDR2 YYNGEE. The CDR3 is 15 amino acids. Trimming shortened V by 1 base and J by 6 bases, and 15 bases separated the two germline ends. The DNA for the CDR3 is TGTGCCAGCAGCGTAACCGGGGAAGCCTGGGATACGCAGTATTTT. Translating it yields CASSVTGEAWDTQYF.

The chain couples TRBV3-1 (or the pseudogene TRBV3-2) to TRBJ2-2; a weak D match, TRBD2 (5 bases). Per germline, CDR1 LGHDT and CDR2 YNNKEL (reference sequence). V was pared by 1 base and J by 0 bases, with 12 bases between. This CDR3 has 17 amino acids. CDR3 bases: TGTGCCAGCAGCCAAGGGTTAGGGAGCGCGAACACCGGGGAGCTGTTTTTT. Protein: CASSQGLGSANTGELFF.

Comments on this clone: This sample includes further DNA sequences coding for the same CDR3. This chain's CDR3 is CASSPTGNTIYF. In DNA, the CDR3 is TGTGCCAGCAGTCCGACAGGAAACACCATATATTTT. The chain carries TRBV6-5 and TRBJ1-3; D gene unclear. Germline CDR1 MNHEY, CDR2 SVGAGI. The CDR3 runs 12 residues. V was cut by 5 bases and J by 4 bases, with 6 bases left in between.

The CDR3 reads CASSPGGAMGGEQYF. The CDR3 nucleotides are TGTGCCAGCAGTCCCGGCGGGGCGATGGGGGGGGAGCAGTACTTC. This rearrangement joins TRBV27 to TRBJ2-7; 7 nucleotides agree with TRBD2. Germline CDR1 MNHEY, CDR2 SMNVEV (reference sequence). With V trimmed by 5 bases and J by 7 bases, 14 bases remained unmatched. This CDR3 contains 15 residues.

The chain couples TRBV9 to TRBJ2-2, with 7 bases matching TRBD1. CDR3 length: 17 residues. The V gene's germline CDR1 is SGDLS and CDR2 YYNGEE. The V and J ends lost 0 bases and 5 bases, in that order; junction bases with no gene match: 10. The CDR3 protein is CASSVARDSFLTGELFF. The CDR3 DNA sequence: TGTGCCAGCAGCGTAGCTCGGGACAGTTTTCTTACCGGGGAGCTGTTTTTT.

The chain carries TRBV3-1 (or the pseudogene TRBV3-2) and TRBJ2-1, with TRBD2 as a possible D gene (5 bases). The CDR3 consists of 13 residues. CDR1 is LGHDT and CDR2 is YNNKEL in the germline V gene (reference sequence). Trimming took off 1 base at V and 7 bases at J, with 8 bases between the two ends. The CDR3 loop reads CASSQVGGNEQFF. The CDR3 DNA sequence: TGTGCCAGCAGCCAAGTTGGCGGGAATGAGCAGTTCTTC.

A single count supports this clone. The chain is built from TRBV18 and TRBJ1-1; a possible D gene is TRBD1 (5 bases). CDR1 KGHSH and CDR2 LQKENI come from the germline V gene. The V end lost 0 bases, the J end lost 8 bases, and 13 bases lay between the germline ends. The CDR3 sequence is 14 residues long. CDR3 loop: CASSPPVLTAEAFF. The CDR3 nucleotides read TGTGCCAGCTCACCACCGGTATTGACAGCGGAAGCTTTCTTT.

The CDR3 region is CASSQDFDRNTEAFF. CDR3 sequence (DNA): TGTGCCAGCAGCCAAGATTTCGACAGGAACACTGAAGCTTTCTTT. The V gene is TRBV14, the J gene TRBJ1-1; D is possibly TRBD1 (5 bases). Between the trimmed V and J ends, which lost 0 bases and 1 base, there was a span of 9 bases. The CDR3 covers 15 residues. The germline CDR1 and CDR2 sequences are SGHDN and FVKESK.

In its sample, this clone was seen once. The V call is TRBV19, the J call TRBJ1-1; no firm D call. The CDR3 contains 15 residues. The germline gives CDR1 LNHDA, CDR2 SQIVND (reference sequence). V was shortened by 3 bases and J by 1 base, with 12 bases between the two germline ends. CDR3 bases: TGTGCCAGTAGTATCGGAGTATCGTCGAACACTGAAGCTTTCTTT. This encodes CASSIGVSSNTEAFF. The full variable domain, with the rest looked up from reference TRBV19 and TRBJ1-1, is DGGITQSPKYLFRKEGQNVTLSCEQNLNHDAMYWYRQDPGQGLRLIYYSQIVNDFQKGDIAEGYSVSREKKESFPLTVTSAQKNPTAFYLCASSIGVSSNTEAFFGQGTRLTVV.